A selection of T cell receptor beta chains follows, all from one sample in a study of graft-versus-host responses after intestinal transplantation. Sequencing was performed with immunoSEQ multiplex PCR; in TCRdb, only in-frame clones are kept and a portion is missing. The data show 80,000 to 95,000 clones, about nine tenths seen once. No antigens are known for them. Sequences were derived from unstimulated CD8+ T cells sorted from spleen or lymph node cells, sampled before intestinal transplant. These TCRs come from a human donor who received an intestinal transplant. Both conserved end residues are part of each CDR3. D genes are given only for firm matches. Only some rows state a clone size, as once, few, many or a class for expanded clones.

j_gene: TRBJ2-3; v_gene: TRBV7-9; abundance: .; d_gene: TRBD2; CDR3aa: CASSLGLAGVTDTQYF; CDR3nt: TGTGCCAGCAGCTTGGGACTAGCGGGAGTCACAGATACGCAGTATTTT
j_gene: TRBJ1-3; v_gene: TRBV13; abundance: .; d_gene: .; CDR3aa: CASTLNGGRAGNTIYF; CDR3nt: TGTGCCAGCACCCTGAACGGGGGGCGGGCTGGAAACACCATATATTTT
j_gene: TRBJ1-4; v_gene: TRBV4-1; abundance: .; d_gene: .; CDR3aa: CASSQDIQDNNEKLFF; CDR3nt: TGCGCCAGCAGCCAAGATATCCAGGACAATAATGAAAAACTGTTTTTT
j_gene: TRBJ2-7; v_gene: TRBV6-1; abundance: once; d_gene: .; CDR3aa: CASSVTAPFEQYF; CDR3nt: TGTGCCAGCAGTGTTACGGCGCCGTTCGAGCAGTACTTC
j_gene: TRBJ2-1; v_gene: TRBV6-1; abundance: .; d_gene: TRBD2; CDR3aa: CASSPSGTPHNEQFF; CDR3nt: TGTGCCAGCAGCCCTAGCGGGACTCCGCACAATGAGCAGTTCTTC
j_gene: TRBJ1-6; v_gene: TRBV2; abundance: .; d_gene: TRBD1; CDR3aa: CASTGGDREINSPLHF; CDR3nt: TGTGCCAGCACCGGTGGGGACAGAGAGATTAATTCACCCCTCCACTTT
j_gene: TRBJ2-7; v_gene: TRBV13; abundance: .; d_gene: .; CDR3aa: CASSLVGQGYRYEQYF; CDR3nt: TGTGCCAGCAGCCTCGTTGGGCAGGGATATCGCTACGAGCAGTACTTC
j_gene: TRBJ1-6; v_gene: TRBV2; abundance: .; d_gene: .; CDR3aa: CASSPARWGGANSPLHF; CDR3nt: TGTGCCAGCAGTCCGGCTCGGTGGGGGGGCGCAAATTCACCCCTCCACTTT
j_gene: TRBJ1-2; v_gene: TRBV27; abundance: .; d_gene: .; CDR3aa: CASRGDTSRANYGYTF; CDR3nt: TGTGCCAGCAGAGGGGACACCTCGAGAGCCAACTATGGCTACACCTTC
j_gene: TRBJ2-3; v_gene: TRBV11-2; abundance: .; d_gene: .; CDR3aa: CASSLARTSDTQYF; CDR3nt: TGTGCCAGCAGCTTAGCTCGGACCTCAGATACGCAGTATTTT
j_gene: TRBJ2-6; v_gene: TRBV7-9; abundance: .; d_gene: TRBD1; CDR3aa: CASSSPGTGSDVLTF; CDR3nt: TGTGCCAGCAGCTCGCCCGGGACAGGGTCTGACGTCCTGACTTTC
j_gene: TRBJ1-6; v_gene: TRBV6-1; abundance: .; d_gene: TRBD1; CDR3aa: CASSQTGGRSPLHF; CDR3nt: TGTGCCAGCAGTCAGACAGGGGGAAGATCACCCCTCCACTTT
j_gene: TRBJ1-1; v_gene: TRBV11-3; abundance: .; d_gene: .; CDR3aa: CASSLASWLTAEAFF; CDR3nt: TGTGCCAGCAGCTTAGCGTCTTGGTTGACAGCCGAAGCTTTCTTT
j_gene: TRBJ2-1; v_gene: TRBV4-1; abundance: .; d_gene: .; CDR3aa: CASSQSYNEQFF; CDR3nt: TGCGCCAGCAGCCAGTCCTACAATGAGCAGTTCTTC
j_gene: TRBJ1-4; v_gene: TRBV6-5; abundance: .; d_gene: .; CDR3aa: CASSPEIGEKLFF; CDR3nt: TGTGCCAGCAGTCCGGAGATCGGGGAAAAACTGTTTTTT
j_gene: TRBJ2-1; v_gene: TRBV13; abundance: once; d_gene: .; CDR3aa: CASSPDLPLYNEQFF; CDR3nt: TGTGCCAGCAGCCCGGACCTTCCTCTCTACAATGAGCAGTTCTTC
j_gene: TRBJ1-3; v_gene: TRBV13; abundance: .; d_gene: .; CDR3aa: CASSFRHAWDTIYF; CDR3nt: TGTGCCAGCAGCTTCAGACATGCGTGGGACACCATATATTTT
j_gene: TRBJ1-2; v_gene: TRBV6-5; abundance: .; d_gene: TRBD1; CDR3aa: CASSTDRVRNYGYTF; CDR3nt: TGTGCCAGCAGCACCGACAGGGTCCGAAACTATGGCTACACCTTC
j_gene: TRBJ2-3; v_gene: TRBV9; abundance: .; d_gene: .; CDR3aa: CASSVDSSSTDTQYF; CDR3nt: TGTGCCAGCAGCGTAGACTCGAGCTCCACAGATACGCAGTATTTT
j_gene: TRBJ1-6; v_gene: TRBV19; abundance: .; d_gene: .; CDR3aa: CASSIDGLPSIYNSPLHF; CDR3nt: TGTGCCAGTAGTATCGACGGGCTCCCTTCTATCTATAATTCACCCCTCCACTTT
j_gene: TRBJ2-1; v_gene: TRBV7-6; abundance: .; d_gene: .; CDR3aa: CASSLIAGSYNEQFF; CDR3nt: TGTGCCAGCAGCTTAATTGCGGGGAGCTACAATGAGCAGTTCTTC
j_gene: TRBJ2-7; v_gene: TRBV6-1; abundance: .; d_gene: TRBD2; CDR3aa: CLSGTGTRSTEQYF; CDR3nt: TGTCTCAGCGGGACCGGGACTAGGTCCACCGAGCAGTACTTC
j_gene: TRBJ1-2; v_gene: TRBV6-5; abundance: .; d_gene: .; CDR3aa: CASSYSQGNGYTF; CDR3nt: TGTGCCAGCAGTTACTCGCAGGGAAATGGCTACACCTTC
j_gene: TRBJ1-2; v_gene: TRBV9; abundance: .; d_gene: TRBD1; CDR3aa: CASRGPRGKSYGYTF; CDR3nt: TGTGCCAGCAGAGGGCCCAGGGGGAAGAGCTATGGCTACACCTTC
j_gene: TRBJ1-1; v_gene: TRBV21-1; abundance: .; d_gene: .; CDR3aa: CASCLDRMGTEAFF; CDR3nt: TGTGCCAGCTGCCTGGACAGGATGGGGACTGAAGCTTTCTTT
j_gene: TRBJ2-3; v_gene: TRBV11-2; abundance: .; d_gene: .; CDR3aa: CASSLSLDTQYF; CDR3nt: TGTGCCAGCAGCTTGAGTTTAGATACGCAGTATTTT
j_gene: TRBJ1-2; v_gene: TRBV6-5; abundance: .; d_gene: .; CDR3aa: CASSYGSLGGYTF; CDR3nt: TGTGCCAGCAGTTACGGGTCGCTCGGTGGCTACACCTTC
j_gene: TRBJ1-2; v_gene: TRBV9; abundance: .; d_gene: .; CDR3aa: CASSSQGYGYTF; CDR3nt: TGTGCCAGCAGCTCCCAGGGGTATGGCTACACCTTC
j_gene: TRBJ2-2; v_gene: TRBV6-1; abundance: medium-sized; d_gene: TRBD2; CDR3aa: CASSLIAGGTGELFF; CDR3nt: TGTGCCAGCAGTTTGATAGCGGGGGGGACCGGGGAGCTGTTTTTT
j_gene: TRBJ2-7; v_gene: TRBV7-7; abundance: .; d_gene: .; CDR3aa: CASSLAAGATYEQYF; CDR3nt: TGTGCCAGCAGCTTAGCGGCAGGGGCTACCTACGAGCAGTACTTC
j_gene: TRBJ1-1; v_gene: TRBV4-2; abundance: .; d_gene: .; CDR3aa: CASSQDHGGGTEAFF; CDR3nt: TGTGCCAGCAGCCAAGACCACGGTGGGGGCACTGAAGCTTTCTTT
j_gene: TRBJ1-4; v_gene: TRBV19; abundance: once; d_gene: .; CDR3aa: CASSIQLENEKLFF; CDR3nt: TGTGCCAGTAGTATACAACTGGAGAATGAAAAACTGTTTTTT
j_gene: TRBJ2-7; v_gene: TRBV6-5; abundance: .; d_gene: .; CDR3aa: CASSRDGSYEQYF; CDR3nt: TGTGCCAGCAGCCGGGACGGCTCCTACGAGCAGTACTTC
j_gene: TRBJ2-2; v_gene: TRBV10-3; abundance: .; d_gene: TRBD2; CDR3aa: CAINPKRGTNTGELFF; CDR3nt: TGTGCCATCAACCCCAAGCGGGGGACGAACACCGGGGAGCTGTTTTTT
j_gene: TRBJ2-2; v_gene: TRBV9; abundance: .; d_gene: TRBD1; CDR3aa: CASSGQGQGNTGELFF; CDR3nt: TGTGCCAGCAGCGGTCAGGGACAGGGGAACACCGGGGAGCTGTTTTTT
j_gene: TRBJ1-1; v_gene: TRBV27; abundance: once; d_gene: TRBD1; CDR3aa: CASSLAGGLNTEAFF; CDR3nt: TGTGCCAGCAGTCTGGCAGGGGGCCTAAACACTGAAGCTTTCTTT
j_gene: TRBJ1-2; v_gene: TRBV9; abundance: .; d_gene: TRBD1; CDR3aa: CASSRTGGLDGYTF; CDR3nt: TGTGCCAGCAGCCGGACAGGGGGCCTCGATGGCTACACCTTC
j_gene: TRBJ2-7; v_gene: TRBV7-3; abundance: .; d_gene: .; CDR3aa: CASSLAGGVYEQYF; CDR3nt: TGTGCCAGCAGCCTAGCCGGCGGCGTATACGAGCAGTACTTC
j_gene: TRBJ2-3; v_gene: TRBV27; abundance: .; d_gene: .; CDR3aa: CASSSLIAVHTDTQYF; CDR3nt: TGTGCCAGCAGTTCCCTAATAGCGGTACACACAGATACGCAGTATTTT
j_gene: TRBJ2-7; v_gene: TRBV7-2; abundance: .; d_gene: TRBD1; CDR3aa: CASSPGADRGSYEQYF; CDR3nt: TGTGCCAGCAGCCCCGGGGCGGACAGGGGCTCCTACGAGCAGTACTTC
j_gene: TRBJ2-7; v_gene: TRBV7-6; abundance: .; d_gene: .; CDR3aa: CASSLVGFTYEQYF; CDR3nt: TGTGCCAGCAGCTTAGTTGGGTTTACCTACGAGCAGTACTTC
j_gene: TRBJ1-2; v_gene: TRBV6-1; abundance: few; d_gene: .; CDR3aa: CASSYGQSYGYTF; CDR3nt: TGTGCCAGCAGTTATGGCCAGTCTTATGGCTACACCTTC
j_gene: TRBJ2-7; v_gene: TRBV5-6; abundance: few; d_gene: .; CDR3aa: CASSLGVAKQYF; CDR3nt: TGTGCCAGCAGCTTGGGAGTAGCGAAGCAGTACTTC
j_gene: TRBJ2-7; v_gene: TRBV21-1; abundance: few; d_gene: .; CDR3aa: CASSKQGEQYF; CDR3nt: TGTGCCAGCAGCAAACAGGGCGAGCAGTACTTC
j_gene: TRBJ1-5; v_gene: TRBV19; abundance: .; d_gene: .; CDR3aa: CASSIAVESNQPQHF; CDR3nt: TGTGCCAGTAGTATAGCGGTGGAGAGCAATCAGCCCCAGCATTTT
j_gene: TRBJ2-5; v_gene: TRBV6-5; abundance: .; d_gene: .; CDR3aa: CASSYRGEETQYF; CDR3nt: TGTGCCAGCAGTTACCGCGGCGAGGAGACCCAGTACTTC
j_gene: TRBJ2-1; v_gene: TRBV5-1; abundance: .; d_gene: .; CDR3aa: CASAPGLAPYNEQFF; CDR3nt: TGCGCCAGCGCCCCTGGGCTAGCCCCCTACAATGAGCAGTTCTTC
j_gene: TRBJ2-7; v_gene: TRBV11-2; abundance: .; d_gene: TRBD1; CDR3aa: CASSSGQGFSYEQYF; CDR3nt: TGTGCCAGCAGCTCGGGACAGGGGTTCTCCTACGAGCAGTACTTC
j_gene: TRBJ1-1; v_gene: TRBV27; abundance: .; d_gene: .; CDR3aa: CASSSEEMNTEAFF; CDR3nt: TGTGCCAGCAGTTCTGAAGAGATGAACACTGAAGCTTTCTTT
j_gene: TRBJ1-3; v_gene: TRBV7-9; abundance: .; d_gene: .; CDR3aa: CASSLRRLQKADSGNTIYF; CDR3nt: TGTGCCAGCAGCTTAAGGCGACTCCAGAAAGCAGACTCTGGAAACACCATATATTTT
j_gene: TRBJ1-5; v_gene: TRBV19; abundance: .; d_gene: .; CDR3aa: CASSADLGGSQPQHF; CDR3nt: TGTGCCAGTTCCGCTGACCTAGGGGGTAGTCAGCCCCAGCATTTT
j_gene: TRBJ2-2; v_gene: TRBV6-1; abundance: medium-sized; d_gene: TRBD2; CDR3aa: CASSELAGGPGELFF; CDR3nt: TGTGCCAGCAGTGAACTAGCGGGAGGGCCCGGGGAGCTGTTTTTT
j_gene: TRBJ1-2; v_gene: TRBV28; abundance: .; d_gene: .; CDR3aa: CASSLSRGDYGYTF; CDR3nt: TGTGCCAGCAGTTTATCTCGGGGAGACTATGGCTACACCTTC
j_gene: TRBJ1-1; v_gene: TRBV6-1; abundance: .; d_gene: .; CDR3aa: CASSSTPDTEAFF; CDR3nt: TGTGCCAGCAGCTCCACCCCGGACACTGAAGCTTTCTTT